This TCR beta chain is from a study of molecular identifiers for immune sequencing clone quantification. Study summary: Sequencing covered four of five parts into which replicate RNA from about 20,000 or 100,000 naive CD8 cells was split. Study conclusions and caveats: Naive cells had under 1% of molecules in clones above 20 RNA copies, effectors over 97%. Reportedly, one cell's Jurkat TCR RNA was detected within one million naive CD8 cells. Underestimation of highly expanded clone sizes could arise where identical TCR molecules share a barcode.

Per germline, CDR1 SEHNR and CDR2 FQNEAQ (reference sequence). The V end lost 0 bases, the J end lost 3 bases, and 5 bases lay between the germline ends. The length of the CDR3 is 13 residues. In TCRdb, the PCR reads were re-called with MiXCR into one record per CDR3 protein. The profile shows more than 35,000 distinct CDR3 sequences, 19% of them singletons. In its sample, this clonotype was seen many times. The target antigen is unknown. The source of this sequence is a human donor in good health. Some libraries in this study had Jurkat cell RNA spiked in. The sample was naive CD8+ T cells from blood, with Jurkat cell RNA spiked in. Stated subset: FACS-sorted CD8+CD4-CCR7+CD45RA+ naive T cells. V is TRBV7-9 and J is TRBJ1-1; maybe TRBD1 (5 bases). The chain's CDR3 is CASSLAGDTEAFF. The CDR3, as DNA: TGTGCCAGCAGCTTAGCGGGGGACACTGAAGCTTTCTTT.